A selection of T cell receptor beta chains follows, all from one sample in a study of cytomegalovirus exposure and HLA in healthy donors. The data were produced by immunoSEQ multiplex PCR, yet TCRdb's version contains in-frame clones alone and is incomplete. The sample carries about 200,000 clones, roughly 84% recorded once. The sequenced sample was PBMCs. The receptors were gathered from a man in his fifties or sixties in good health and CMV-seronegative. CDR3s include the opening cysteine and the closing phenylalanine or tryptophan. D genes are given only for firm matches.

TRBD1 | TRBJ1-2 | TRBV28 | CASSLDNRGGQGYTF | TGTGCCAGCAGCTTAGACAACAGGGGCGGTCAGGGCTACACCTTC
TRBD1 | TRBJ2-2 | TRBV5-1 | CASSRMTDRAAGELFF | TGCGCCAGCAGCCGGATGACTGACAGGGCGGCCGGGGAGCTGTTTTTT
TRBD1 | TRBJ2-7 | TRBV27 | CASSPVRTGGAYEQYF | TGTGCCAGCAGTCCCGTCCGGACAGGGGGCGCGTACGAGCAGTACTTC
TRBD1 | TRBJ1-5 | TRBV4-1 | CASSPQDRVNQPQHF | TGCGCCAGCAGCCCTCAGGACAGGGTCAATCAGCCCCAGCATTTT
TRBD1 | TRBJ2-7 | TRBV14 | CASSPTLGQGPYEQYF | TGTGCCAGCAGCCCTACACTTGGACAGGGCCCCTACGAGCAGTACTTC
TRBD1 | TRBJ1-1 | TRBV30 | CAWSHRGLTEAFF | TGTGCCTGGAGTCACAGGGGGCTCACTGAAGCTTTCTTT
TRBD2 | TRBJ2-3 | TRBV9 | CASSVPSGRGTDTQYF | TGTGCCAGCAGCGTCCCGAGCGGGAGGGGCACAGATACGCAGTATTTT
NA | TRBJ2-5 | TRBV9 | CASSVATGENRGYLETQYF | TGTGCCAGCAGCGTAGCTACGGGGGAGAACAGGGGATATTTGGAGACCCAGTACTTC
NA | TRBJ2-3 | TRBV5-4 | CASSFGRERADTQYF | TGTGCCAGCAGCTTTGGACGGGAGAGGGCAGATACGCAGTATTTT
NA | TRBJ1-4 | TRBV2 | CASSESPYSEKLFF | TGTGCCAGCAGTGAGTCGCCATATAGTGAAAAACTGTTTTTT